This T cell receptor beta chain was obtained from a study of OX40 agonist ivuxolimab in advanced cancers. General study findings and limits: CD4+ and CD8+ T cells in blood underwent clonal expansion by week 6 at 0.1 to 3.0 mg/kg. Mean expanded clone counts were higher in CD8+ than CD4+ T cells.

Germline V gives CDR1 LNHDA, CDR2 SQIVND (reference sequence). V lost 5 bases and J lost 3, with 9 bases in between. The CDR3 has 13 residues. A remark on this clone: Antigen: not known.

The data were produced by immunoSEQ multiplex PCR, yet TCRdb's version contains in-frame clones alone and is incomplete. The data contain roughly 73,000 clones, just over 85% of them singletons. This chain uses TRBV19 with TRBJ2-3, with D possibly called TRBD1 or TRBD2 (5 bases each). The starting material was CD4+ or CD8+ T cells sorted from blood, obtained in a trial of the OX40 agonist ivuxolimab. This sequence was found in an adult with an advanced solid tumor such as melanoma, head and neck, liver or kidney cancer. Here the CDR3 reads CASSPWGTDTQYF. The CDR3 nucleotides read TGTGCCAGTAGTCCATGGGGGACAGATACGCAGTATTTT. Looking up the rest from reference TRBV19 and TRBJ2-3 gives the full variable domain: DGGITQSPKYLFRKEGQNVTLSCEQNLNHDAMYWYRQDPGQGLRLIYYSQIVNDFQKGDIAEGYSVSREKKESFPLTVTSAQKNPTAFYLCASSPWGTDTQYFGPGTRLTVL.